The present T cell receptor beta chain was sequenced within a study of T and B cells in COVID-19 patients. Each TRB amplification used about 250-550 ng of genomic DNA from blood. Multiplex PCR with BIOMED2 TRB-A/B primer pools amplified TRB rearrangements. TCRdb passed the multiplex PCR reads through MiXCR, listing each CDR3 protein once. The profile shows about 5,000 distinct CDR3 sequences, 20% to 25% of them singletons. CDR3 size: 17 residues. V lost 5 bases to trimming and J lost 3 bases; unmatched junction nucleotides: 8. Germline V CDR1 and CDR2: MNHNS, SASEGT. This clonotype ranks as medium-sized (0.01 to 0.1%).

Sequencing was carried out using blood. V gene TRBV6-1 combines with J gene TRBJ1-4; 11 nucleotides agree with TRBD1. This TCR was recovered from a human donor with active COVID-19. DNA for the CDR3: TGTGCCAGCAGTCGAGCCGCGGGACAGGGGGCTAATGAAAAACTGTTTTTT. Encoded protein: CASSRAAGQGANEKLFF.